The rows below give T cell receptor beta chains drawn from one sample of a study of blood T cell repertoires in COVID-19. This table comes from immunoSEQ multiplex PCR, and its TCRdb copy is limited to in-frame clones, with some not included. The sample holds about 86,000 clones, about 85% seen once. The sequenced sample was peripheral blood. The receptors were gathered from a man aged 50 or older with acute or convalescent COVID-19. Both conserved end residues are part of each CDR3.

j_call v_call cdr3_aa
TRBJ2-2 TRBV5-1 CASSPRLAGNTGELFF
TRBJ1-4 TRBV19 CASSSDRGRNEKLFF
TRBJ1-1 TRBV13 CASSLTRNTEAFF
TRBJ2-2 TRBV5-1 CASSYGTGGTGELFF
TRBJ1-2 TRBV5-1 CASSLADNSNYGYTF
TRBJ2-5 TRBV6-6 CASRDRQGNGETQYF
TRBJ2-7 TRBV11-2 CASSLGRWEQYF
TRBJ2-1 TRBV6-5 CASLQIHEQFF
TRBJ1-2 TRBV28 CASRPGGLGYGYTF
TRBJ2-7 TRBV6-1 CASRPLAGVIEQYF
TRBJ2-1 TRBV11-3 CASSFSTTSGNYNEQFF
TRBJ2-3 TRBV25-1 CASSDGDTQYF
TRBJ2-1 TRBV7-2 CASSVSSGGYNEQFF
TRBJ2-7 TRBV2 CASNPGASSYEQYF
TRBJ2-1 TRBV4-3 CASSQDRTSDYEQFF
TRBJ2-2 TRBV5-1 CASSTGQGDDGELFF
TRBJ2-5 TRBV18 CASSPGAGQETQYF
TRBJ1-2 TRBV10-3 CAISSDRAGYTF
TRBJ1-3 TRBV6-5 CASSLGQSSGNTIYF
TRBJ1-3 TRBV7-9 CASSLAYRAGNTIYF
TRBJ1-3 TRBV2 CASRDGSSGNTIYF
TRBJ2-1 TRBV6-2/TRBV6-3 CASSPWTGKGNEQFF
TRBJ2-5 TRBV2 CASSKDRGLETQYF
TRBJ1-4 TRBV30 CAGSRDSDEKLFF
TRBJ2-5 TRBV7-2 CASSENSGGGTQYF
TRBJ1-1 TRBV4-1 CASSQGASEAFF
TRBJ2-4 TRBV6-2/TRBV6-3 CASSYASTVALAKNIQYF
TRBJ2-1 TRBV11-3 CASSPRSGGNNEQFF
TRBJ2-2 TRBV6-5 CAGGTGGTGELFF
TRBJ2-2 TRBV19 CASNYRNTGELFF
TRBJ1-3 TRBV7-9 CASSRGGAANLGNTIYF
TRBJ1-5 TRBV15 CATEATASNQPQHF
TRBJ2-5 TRBV11-2 CASSQGGLETQYF
TRBJ2-3 TRBV6-1 CASSEGGVLDTQYF
TRBJ1-6 TRBV7-9 CASSSGQLNSPLHF
TRBJ2-7 TRBV25-1 CASRSEREGGYEQYF
TRBJ2-5 TRBV14 CASSQVYRLAGGPLDLETQYF
TRBJ1-2 TRBV10-3 CAISGAGADEF
TRBJ1-1 TRBV18 CASSPNREVTEAFF
TRBJ2-4 TRBV18 CASSPPQGTKNIQYF
TRBJ2-7 TRBV18 CASSQGMGGLSYEQYF
TRBJ2-5 TRBV5-4 CASRLGTAQETQYF